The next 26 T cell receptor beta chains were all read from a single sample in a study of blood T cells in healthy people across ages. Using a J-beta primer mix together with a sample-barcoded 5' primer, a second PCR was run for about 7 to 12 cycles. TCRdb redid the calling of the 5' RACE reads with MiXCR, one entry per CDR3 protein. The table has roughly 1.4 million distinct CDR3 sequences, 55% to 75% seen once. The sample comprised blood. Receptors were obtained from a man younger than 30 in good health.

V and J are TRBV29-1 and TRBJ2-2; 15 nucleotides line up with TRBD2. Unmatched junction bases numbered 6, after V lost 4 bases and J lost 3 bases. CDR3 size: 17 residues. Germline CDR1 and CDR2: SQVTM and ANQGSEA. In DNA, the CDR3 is TGCAGCGTTGGTCTCGGGACTAGCGGGAGGTACACCGGGGAGCTGTTTTTT. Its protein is CSVGLGTSGRYTGELFF.

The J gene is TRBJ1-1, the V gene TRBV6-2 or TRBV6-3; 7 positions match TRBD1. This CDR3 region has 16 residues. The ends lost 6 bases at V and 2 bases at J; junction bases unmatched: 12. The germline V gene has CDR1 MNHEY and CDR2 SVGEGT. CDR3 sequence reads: CASSPSGQETNTEAFF. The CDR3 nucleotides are TGTGCCAGCAGCCCATCAGGACAGGAGACTAACACTGAAGCTTTCTTT.

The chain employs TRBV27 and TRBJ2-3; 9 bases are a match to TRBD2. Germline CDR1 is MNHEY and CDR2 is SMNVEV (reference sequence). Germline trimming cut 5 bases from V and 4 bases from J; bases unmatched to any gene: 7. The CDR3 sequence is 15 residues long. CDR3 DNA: TGTGCCAGCAGTCCCCTTGGCGGGGGGGCAGATACGCAGTATTTT. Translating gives CASSPLGGGADTQYF.

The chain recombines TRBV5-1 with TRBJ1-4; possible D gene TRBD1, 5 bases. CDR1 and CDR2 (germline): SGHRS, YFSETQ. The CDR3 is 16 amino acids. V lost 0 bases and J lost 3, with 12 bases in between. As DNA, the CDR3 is TGCGCCAGCAGCTTGGTCTGGGGGGATCCTAATGAAAAACTGTTTTTT. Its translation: CASSLVWGDPNEKLFF.

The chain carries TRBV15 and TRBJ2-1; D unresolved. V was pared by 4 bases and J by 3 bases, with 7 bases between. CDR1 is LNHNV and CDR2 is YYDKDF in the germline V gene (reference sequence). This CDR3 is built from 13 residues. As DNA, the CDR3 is TGTGCCACCAGCATGGACGGCTACAATGAGCAGTTCTTC. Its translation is CATSMDGYNEQFF.

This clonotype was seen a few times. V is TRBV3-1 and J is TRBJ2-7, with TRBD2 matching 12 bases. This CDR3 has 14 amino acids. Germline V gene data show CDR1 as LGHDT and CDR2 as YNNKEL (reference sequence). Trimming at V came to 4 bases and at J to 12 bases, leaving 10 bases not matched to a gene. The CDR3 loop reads CASSPWTSGKVPYF. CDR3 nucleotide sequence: TGTGCCAGCAGCCCCTGGACTAGCGGGAAGGTGCCGTACTTC.

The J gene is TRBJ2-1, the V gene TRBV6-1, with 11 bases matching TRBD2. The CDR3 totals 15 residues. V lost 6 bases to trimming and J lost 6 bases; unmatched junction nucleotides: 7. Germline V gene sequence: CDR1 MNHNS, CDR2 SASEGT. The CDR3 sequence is CASSETSGSANEQFF. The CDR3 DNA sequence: TGTGCCAGCAGCGAAACTAGCGGGAGCGCCAATGAGCAGTTCTTC.

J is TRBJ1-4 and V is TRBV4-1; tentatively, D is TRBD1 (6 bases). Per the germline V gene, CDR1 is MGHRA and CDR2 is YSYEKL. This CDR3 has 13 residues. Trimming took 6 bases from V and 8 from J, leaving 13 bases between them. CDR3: CASRAQGEEKLFF. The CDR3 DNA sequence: TGCGCCAGCAGGGCACAGGGCGAAGAAAAACTGTTTTTT.

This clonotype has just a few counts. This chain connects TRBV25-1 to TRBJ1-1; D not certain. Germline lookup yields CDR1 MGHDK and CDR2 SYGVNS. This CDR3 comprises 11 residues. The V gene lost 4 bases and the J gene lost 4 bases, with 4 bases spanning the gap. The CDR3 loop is CASSVVTEAFF. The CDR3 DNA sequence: TGTGCCAGCAGTGTGGTCACTGAAGCTTTCTTT.

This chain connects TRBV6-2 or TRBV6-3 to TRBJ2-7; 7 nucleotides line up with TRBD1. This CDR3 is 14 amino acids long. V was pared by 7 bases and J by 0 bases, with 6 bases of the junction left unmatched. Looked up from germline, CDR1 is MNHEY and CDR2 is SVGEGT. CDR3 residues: CASKQTGSSYEQYF. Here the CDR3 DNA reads TGTGCCAGCAAACAGACAGGGAGCTCCTACGAGCAGTACTTC.

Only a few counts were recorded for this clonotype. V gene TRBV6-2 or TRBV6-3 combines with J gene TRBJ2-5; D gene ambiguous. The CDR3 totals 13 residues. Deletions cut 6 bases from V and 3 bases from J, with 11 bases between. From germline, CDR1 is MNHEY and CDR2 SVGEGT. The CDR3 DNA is TGTGCCAGCAGGCCCCCCCCCGAAGAGACCCAGTACTTC. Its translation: CASRPPPEETQYF.

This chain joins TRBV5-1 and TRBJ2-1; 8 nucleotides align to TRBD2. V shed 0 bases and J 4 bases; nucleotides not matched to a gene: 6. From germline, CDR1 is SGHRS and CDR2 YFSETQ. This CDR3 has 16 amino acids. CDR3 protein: CASSLGARGGYNEQFF. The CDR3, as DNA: TGCGCCAGCAGCTTGGGGGCCCGGGGGGGTTACAATGAGCAGTTCTTC. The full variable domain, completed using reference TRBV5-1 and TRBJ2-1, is KAGVTQTPRYLIKTRGQQVTLSCSPISGHRSVSWYQQTPGQGLQFLFEYFSETQRNKGNFPGRFSGRQFSNSRSEMNVSTLELGDSALYLCASSLGARGGYNEQFFGPGTRLTVL.

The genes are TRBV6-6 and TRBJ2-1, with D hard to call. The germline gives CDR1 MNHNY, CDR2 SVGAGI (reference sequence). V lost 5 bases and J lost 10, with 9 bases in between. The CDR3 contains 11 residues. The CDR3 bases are TGTGCCAGCAGTGAGAGACACGAGCAGTTCTTC. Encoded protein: CASSERHEQFF.

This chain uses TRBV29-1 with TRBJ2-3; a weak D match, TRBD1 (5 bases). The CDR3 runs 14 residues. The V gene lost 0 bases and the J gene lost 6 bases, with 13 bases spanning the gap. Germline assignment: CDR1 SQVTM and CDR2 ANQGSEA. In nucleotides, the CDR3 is TGCAGCGTTGAAGATCAAGAGACAGTTGATACGCAGTATTTT. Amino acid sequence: CSVEDQETVDTQYF.

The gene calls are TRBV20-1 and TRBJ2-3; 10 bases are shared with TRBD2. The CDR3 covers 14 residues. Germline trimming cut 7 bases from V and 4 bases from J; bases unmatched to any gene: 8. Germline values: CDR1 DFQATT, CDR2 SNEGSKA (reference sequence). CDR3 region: CSGVLAGASDTQYF. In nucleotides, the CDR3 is TGCAGTGGCGTTCTAGCGGGGGCGTCAGATACGCAGTATTTT.

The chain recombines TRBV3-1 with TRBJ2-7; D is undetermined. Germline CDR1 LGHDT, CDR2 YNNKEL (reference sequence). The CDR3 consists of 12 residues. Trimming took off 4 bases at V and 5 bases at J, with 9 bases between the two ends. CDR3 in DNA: TGTGCCAGCAGCCCTACAGAGGACGAGCAGTACTTC. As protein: CASSPTEDEQYF.

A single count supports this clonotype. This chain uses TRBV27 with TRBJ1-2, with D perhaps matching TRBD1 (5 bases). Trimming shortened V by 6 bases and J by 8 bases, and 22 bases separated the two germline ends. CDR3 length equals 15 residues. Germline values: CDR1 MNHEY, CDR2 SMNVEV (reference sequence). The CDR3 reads CASSSLMGPKGGYTF. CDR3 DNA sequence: TGTGCCAGCAGCTCCCTTATGGGACCAAAGGGAGGCTACACCTTC.

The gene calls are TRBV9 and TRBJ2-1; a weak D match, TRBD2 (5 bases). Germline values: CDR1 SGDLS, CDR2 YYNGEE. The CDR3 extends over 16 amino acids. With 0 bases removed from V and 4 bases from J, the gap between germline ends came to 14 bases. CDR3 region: CASSVVVSGTYNEQFF. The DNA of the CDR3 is TGTGCCAGCAGCGTAGTAGTCAGCGGAACATACAATGAGCAGTTCTTC.

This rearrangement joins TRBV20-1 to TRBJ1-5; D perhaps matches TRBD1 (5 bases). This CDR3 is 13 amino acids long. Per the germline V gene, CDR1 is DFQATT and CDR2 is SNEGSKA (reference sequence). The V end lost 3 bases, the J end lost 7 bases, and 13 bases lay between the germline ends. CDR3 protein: CSASTGSEQPQHF. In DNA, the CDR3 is TGCAGTGCTAGTACAGGCTCGGAACAGCCCCAGCATTTT.

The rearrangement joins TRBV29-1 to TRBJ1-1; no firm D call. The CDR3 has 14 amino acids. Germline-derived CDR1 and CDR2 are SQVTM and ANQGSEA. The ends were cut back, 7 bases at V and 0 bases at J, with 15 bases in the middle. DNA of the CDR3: TGCAGCGCGGGAGATGGACTGTTGAACACTGAAGCTTTCTTT. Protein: CSAGDGLLNTEAFF.

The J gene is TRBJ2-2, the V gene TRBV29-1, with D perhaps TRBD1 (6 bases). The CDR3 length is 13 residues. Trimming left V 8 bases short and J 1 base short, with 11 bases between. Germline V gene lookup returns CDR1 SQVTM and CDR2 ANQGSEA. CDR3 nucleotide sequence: TGCAGCTCTAGGGGACAGAACACCGGGGAGCTGTTTTTT. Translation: CSSRGQNTGELFF.

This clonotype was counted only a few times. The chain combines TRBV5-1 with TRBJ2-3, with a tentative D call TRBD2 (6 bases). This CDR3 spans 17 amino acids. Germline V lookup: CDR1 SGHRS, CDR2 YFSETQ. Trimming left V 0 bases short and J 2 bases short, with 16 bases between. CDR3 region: CASSLAFGTGITDTQYF. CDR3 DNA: TGCGCCAGCAGCTTGGCCTTCGGGACTGGAATCACAGATACGCAGTATTTT.

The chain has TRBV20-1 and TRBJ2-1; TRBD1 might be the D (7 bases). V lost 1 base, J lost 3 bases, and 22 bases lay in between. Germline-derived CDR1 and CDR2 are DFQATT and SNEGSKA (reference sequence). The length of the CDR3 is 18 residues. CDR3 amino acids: CSARAGRGIRGHYNEQFF. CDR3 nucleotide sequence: TGCAGTGCTAGAGCGGGGCGGGGTATTAGGGGGCACTACAATGAGCAGTTCTTC.

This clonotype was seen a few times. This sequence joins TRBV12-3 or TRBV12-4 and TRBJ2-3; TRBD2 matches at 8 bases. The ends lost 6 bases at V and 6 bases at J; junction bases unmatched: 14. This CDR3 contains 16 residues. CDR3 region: CASSGGGHSLGDTQYF. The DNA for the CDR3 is TGTGCCAGCAGCGGGGGGGGACACTCCTTAGGGGATACGCAGTATTTT.

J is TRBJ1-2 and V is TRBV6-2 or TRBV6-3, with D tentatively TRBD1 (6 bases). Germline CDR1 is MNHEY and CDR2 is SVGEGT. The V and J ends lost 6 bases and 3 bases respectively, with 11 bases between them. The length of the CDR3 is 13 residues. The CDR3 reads CASRSGHYYGYTF. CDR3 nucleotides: TGTGCCAGCAGATCGGGACACTACTATGGCTACACCTTC.

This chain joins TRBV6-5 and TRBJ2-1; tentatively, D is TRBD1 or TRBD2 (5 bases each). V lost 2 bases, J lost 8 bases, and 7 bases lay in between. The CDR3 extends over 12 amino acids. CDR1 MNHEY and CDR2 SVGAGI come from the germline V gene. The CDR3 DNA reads TGTGCCAGCAGTTACATGGGGGATGAGCAGTTCTTC. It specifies CASSYMGDEQFF.